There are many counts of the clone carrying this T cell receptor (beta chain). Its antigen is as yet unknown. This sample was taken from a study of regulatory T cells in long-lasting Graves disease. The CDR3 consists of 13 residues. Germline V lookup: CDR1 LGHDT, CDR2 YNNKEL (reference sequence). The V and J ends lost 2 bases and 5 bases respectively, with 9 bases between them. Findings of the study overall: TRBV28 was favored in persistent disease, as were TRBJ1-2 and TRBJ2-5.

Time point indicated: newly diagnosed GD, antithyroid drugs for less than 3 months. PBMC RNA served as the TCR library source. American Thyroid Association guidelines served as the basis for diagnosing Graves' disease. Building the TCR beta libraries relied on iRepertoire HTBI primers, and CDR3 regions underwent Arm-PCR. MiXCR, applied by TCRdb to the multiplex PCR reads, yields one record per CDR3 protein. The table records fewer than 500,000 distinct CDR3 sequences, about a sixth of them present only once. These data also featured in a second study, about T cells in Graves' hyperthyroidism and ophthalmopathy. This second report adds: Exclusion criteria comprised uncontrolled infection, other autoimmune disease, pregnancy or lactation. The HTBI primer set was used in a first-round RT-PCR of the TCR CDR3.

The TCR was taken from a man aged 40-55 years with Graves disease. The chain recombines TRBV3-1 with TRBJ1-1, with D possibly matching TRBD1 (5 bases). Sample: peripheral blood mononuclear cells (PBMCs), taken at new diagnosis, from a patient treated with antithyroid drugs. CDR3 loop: CASSQFGGTEAFF. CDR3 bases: TGTGCCAGCAGCCAATTTGGGGGGACTGAAGCTTTCTTT.